This TCR beta chain was sequenced for a study of cytomegalovirus exposure and HLA in healthy donors. As for the study in general: Tens of millions of unique TCRs from HLA-typed donors were held in an early release of data.

Remarks on this clone: The antigen remains undetermined.

Findings of the study overall: V segments that were indistinguishable, TRBV6-2 and TRBV6-3 among them, were omitted from analysis. In a later analysis, a missense DCLRE1C variant was linked to TCR beta V- and J-gene trimming.

Vbeta (60) and Jbeta (13) primers were used in the PCR. Method: immunoSEQ multiplex PCR; TCRdb's copy keeps in-frame clones and lacks some. The sample consists of tens of thousands of clones, almost 80% of them appearing once. Germline V CDR1 and CDR2: SGHDT, YYEEEE. This CDR3 region has 14 residues. V was pared by 5 bases and J by 12 bases, with 22 bases between. The source of this sequence is a female donor in good health and CMV-seronegative. The rearrangement joins TRBV5-6 to TRBJ2-3; D possibly corresponds to TRBD2 (6 bases). The sample taken for sequencing was PBMCs. The CDR3 coding sequence is TGTGCCAGCAGTCAGCGTGGGGTAGCGGCTAGCCAGTATTTT. Its translation: CASSQRGVAASQYF. The full variable domain, in which reference TRBV5-6 and TRBJ2-3 provide the parts outside the CDR3, is DAGVTQSPTHLIKTRGQQVTLRCSPKSGHDTVSWYQQALGQGPQFIFQYYEEEERQRGNFPDRFSGHQFPNYSSELNVNALLLGDSALYLCASSQRGVAASQYFGPGTRLTVL.